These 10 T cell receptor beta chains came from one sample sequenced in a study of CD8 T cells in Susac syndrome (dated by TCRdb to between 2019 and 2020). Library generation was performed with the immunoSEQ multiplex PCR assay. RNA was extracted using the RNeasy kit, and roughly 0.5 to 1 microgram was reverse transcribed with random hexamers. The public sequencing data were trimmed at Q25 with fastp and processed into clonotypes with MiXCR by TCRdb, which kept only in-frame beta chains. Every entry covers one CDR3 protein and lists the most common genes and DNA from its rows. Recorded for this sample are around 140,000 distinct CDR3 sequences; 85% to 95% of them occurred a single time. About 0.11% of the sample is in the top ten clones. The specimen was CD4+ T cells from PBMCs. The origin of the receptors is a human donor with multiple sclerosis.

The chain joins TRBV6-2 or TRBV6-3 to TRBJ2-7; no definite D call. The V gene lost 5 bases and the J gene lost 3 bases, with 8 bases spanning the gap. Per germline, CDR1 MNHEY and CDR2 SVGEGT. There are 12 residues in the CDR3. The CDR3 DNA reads TGTGCCAGCAGTCCACAGAGCTACGAGCAGTACTTC. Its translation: CASSPQSYEQYF.

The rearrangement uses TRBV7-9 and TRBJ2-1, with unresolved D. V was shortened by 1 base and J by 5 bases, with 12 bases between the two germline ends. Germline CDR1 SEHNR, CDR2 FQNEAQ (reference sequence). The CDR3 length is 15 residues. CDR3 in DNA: TGTGCCAGCAGCTTAGGGGTTGTTAAAGACAATGAGCAGTTCTTC. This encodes CASSLGVVKDNEQFF.

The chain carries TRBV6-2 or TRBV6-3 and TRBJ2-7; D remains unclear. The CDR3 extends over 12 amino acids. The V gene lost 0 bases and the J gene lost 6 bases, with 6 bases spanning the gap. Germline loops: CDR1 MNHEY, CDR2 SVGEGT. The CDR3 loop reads CASSYSNSEQYF. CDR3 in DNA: TGTGCCAGCAGTTACTCCAACTCCGAGCAGTACTTC.

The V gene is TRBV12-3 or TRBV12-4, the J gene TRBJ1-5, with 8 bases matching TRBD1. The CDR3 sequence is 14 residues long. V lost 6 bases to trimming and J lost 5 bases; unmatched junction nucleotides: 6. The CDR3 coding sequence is TGTGCCAGCAGCAACGACAGGGGTCATCAGCCCCAGCATTTT. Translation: CASSNDRGHQPQHF.

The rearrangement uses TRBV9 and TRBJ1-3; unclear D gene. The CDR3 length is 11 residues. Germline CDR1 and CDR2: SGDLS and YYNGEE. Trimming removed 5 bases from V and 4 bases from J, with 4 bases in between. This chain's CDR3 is CASRTGNTIYF. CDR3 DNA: TGTGCCAGCAGGACGGGAAACACCATATATTTT.

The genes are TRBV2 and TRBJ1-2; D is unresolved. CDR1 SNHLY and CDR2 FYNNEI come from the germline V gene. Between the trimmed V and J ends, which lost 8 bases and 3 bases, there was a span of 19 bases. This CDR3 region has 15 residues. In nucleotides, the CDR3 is TGTGCCAGCCACTTGACGAACAGCGGGTACTATGGCTACACCTTC. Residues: CASHLTNSGYYGYTF.

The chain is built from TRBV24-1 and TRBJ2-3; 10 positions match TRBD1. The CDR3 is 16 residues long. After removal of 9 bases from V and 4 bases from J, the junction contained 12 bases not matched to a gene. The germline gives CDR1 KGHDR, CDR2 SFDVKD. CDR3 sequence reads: CATSLGGTGDADTQYF. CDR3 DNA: TGTGCCACCTCGCTAGGTGGGACAGGGGACGCAGATACGCAGTATTTT.

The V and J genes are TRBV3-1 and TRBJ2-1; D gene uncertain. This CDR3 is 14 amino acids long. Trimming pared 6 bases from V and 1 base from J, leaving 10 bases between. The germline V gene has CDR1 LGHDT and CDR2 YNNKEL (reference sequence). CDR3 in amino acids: CASSHQGSYNEQFF. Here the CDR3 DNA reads TGTGCCAGCAGTCACCAAGGGTCCTACAATGAGCAGTTCTTC.

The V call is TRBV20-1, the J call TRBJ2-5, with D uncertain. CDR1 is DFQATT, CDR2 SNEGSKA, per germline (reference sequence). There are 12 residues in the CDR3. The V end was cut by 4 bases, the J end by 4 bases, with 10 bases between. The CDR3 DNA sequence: TGCAGTGCTACCACAGATGGAGAGACCCAGTACTTC. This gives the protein CSATTDGETQYF.

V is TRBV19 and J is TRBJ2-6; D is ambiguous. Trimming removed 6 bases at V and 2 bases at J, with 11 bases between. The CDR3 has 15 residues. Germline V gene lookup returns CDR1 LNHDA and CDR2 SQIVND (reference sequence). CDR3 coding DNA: TGTGCCAGTAGACTCGACCAGGCTGGGGCCAACGTCCTGACTTTC. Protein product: CASRLDQAGANVLTF.